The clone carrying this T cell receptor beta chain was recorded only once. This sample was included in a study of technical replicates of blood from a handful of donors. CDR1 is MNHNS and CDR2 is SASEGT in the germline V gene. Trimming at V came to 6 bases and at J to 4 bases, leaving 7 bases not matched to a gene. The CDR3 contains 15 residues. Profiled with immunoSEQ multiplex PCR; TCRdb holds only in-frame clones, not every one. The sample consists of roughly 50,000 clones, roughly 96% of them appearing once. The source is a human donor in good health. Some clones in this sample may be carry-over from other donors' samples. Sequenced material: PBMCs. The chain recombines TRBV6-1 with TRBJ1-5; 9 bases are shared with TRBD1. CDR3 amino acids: CASSGQGLGNQPQHF. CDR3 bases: TGTGCCAGCAGCGGACAGGGGTTAGGGAATCAGCCCCAGCATTTT.